A single sample is the source of the 27 T cell receptor beta chains below, sequenced in a study of beta chain features in type 1 diabetes. As every portion of the isolated RNA was reverse transcribed, the sequencing read expressed TCRB transcripts. The protocol was immunoSEQ multiplex PCR, while the TCRdb copy is restricted to in-frame clones and leaves out a portion. Counted here are 900,000 or so clones, roughly 16% occurring once; the ten biggest clones make up 0.023%. The sequencing input was naive CD4+ T cells from blood. The source of these receptors is a woman younger than 35 in good health.

The chain is built from TRBV7-9 and TRBJ2-7; 13 bases match TRBD2. Trimming cost V 0 bases and J 0 bases; bases outside gene matches: 8. Germline V gene sequence: CDR1 SEHNR, CDR2 FQNEAQ (reference sequence). This CDR3 is built from 19 residues. The CDR3 loop is CASSLARLAGGTSSYEQYF. The CDR3 nucleotides read TGTGCCAGCAGCTTAGCGAGACTAGCGGGAGGAACGAGCTCCTACGAGCAGTACTTC.

This chain connects TRBV15 to TRBJ2-1; 13 nucleotides line up with TRBD2. The CDR3 is made up of 21 amino acids. Germline CDR1 LNHNV, CDR2 YYDKDF (reference sequence). V lost 8 bases, J lost 0 bases, and 19 bases stayed unmatched. CDR3 sequence reads: CATLGLAGEATQGSSYNEQFF. For the CDR3, the DNA is TGTGCCACCCTAGGACTAGCGGGAGAGGCTACCCAAGGAAGCTCCTACAATGAGCAGTTCTTC.

This chain links TRBV7-9 with TRBJ1-4; possible D gene TRBD1, 5 bases. The CDR3 covers 14 residues. V was cut by 5 bases and J by 5 bases, with 12 bases left in between. CDR1 SEHNR and CDR2 FQNEAQ come from the germline V gene (reference sequence). The CDR3 DNA follows: TGTGCCAGCAGCCCCGGGGACGGGAATGAAAAACTGTTTTTT. This codes for CASSPGDGNEKLFF. Full variable domain (outside the CDR3, taken from reference TRBV7-9 and TRBJ1-4): DTGVSQNPRHKITKRGQNVTFRCDPISEHNRLYWYRQTLGQGPEFLTYFQNEAQLEKSRLLSDRFSAERPKGSFSTLEIQRTEQGDSAMYLCASSPGDGNEKLFFGSGTQLSVL.

The chain carries TRBV7-8 and TRBJ1-5; no clear D gene. This CDR3 is 14 amino acids long. Germline CDR1 reads SGHVS; CDR2 reads FQNEAQ. Trimming left V 1 base short and J 10 bases short, with 14 bases between. The CDR3 loop reads CASSLDTLGGPQHF. In DNA form, the CDR3 reads TGTGCCAGCAGCTTAGATACTCTCGGAGGCCCCCAGCATTTT.

This clone was detected many times. At one boundary the junction diverges from the germline segment, which might be a read error. The chain recombines TRBV7-9 with TRBJ2-3, with unresolved D. CDR1 and CDR2 from the germline V gene are SEHNR and FQNEAQ (reference sequence). CDR3 length: 13 amino acids. CDR3 DNA sequence: TGTGCCAGCAGCCTGGACGCCACAAATACGCAGTATTTT. As protein: CASSLDATNTQYF. The full variable domain, rest sourced from reference TRBV7-9 and TRBJ2-3, is DTGVSQNPRHKITKRGQNVTFRCDPISEHNRLYWYRQTLGQGPEFLTYFQNEAQLEKSRLLSDRFSAERPKGSFSTLEIQRTEQGDSAMYLCASSLDATNTQYFGPGTRLTVL.

The genes are TRBV18 and TRBJ1-2; D not resolved. The V gene lost 6 bases and the J gene lost 6 bases, with 14 bases spanning the gap. The germline V gene has CDR1 KGHSH and CDR2 LQKENI. The CDR3 has 13 residues. CDR3 DNA sequence: TGTGCCAGCTCCCTTGCTCGGCATAATGGCTACACCTTC. Amino acids: CASSLARHNGYTF.

The gene calls are TRBV7-3 and TRBJ2-1; 9 bases are a match to TRBD2. The CDR3 length is 17 residues. Germline V gene sequence: CDR1 SGHTA, CDR2 FQGTGA. The V and J ends lost 5 bases and 6 bases, in that order; junction bases with no gene match: 14. The CDR3 DNA reads as TGTGCCAGCAGCCTCTATAAAGTAGCGGGGGTATCCAATGAGCAGTTCTTC. Encoded protein: CASSLYKVAGVSNEQFF.

This clone was seen a few times. This chain uses TRBV2 with TRBJ1-4; D is undetermined. Germline assignment: CDR1 SNHLY and CDR2 FYNNEI. The CDR3 has 15 amino acids. The V gene lost 1 base and the J gene lost 5 bases, with 11 bases spanning the gap. CDR3 protein: CASSEVALRNEKLFF. CDR3 nucleotide sequence: TGTGCCAGCAGTGAAGTAGCCCTCCGGAATGAAAAACTGTTTTTT.

This clone was seen a few times. J is TRBJ2-2 and V is TRBV5-1, with D possibly TRBD1 on 5 matching bases. Per the germline V gene, CDR1 is SGHRS and CDR2 is YFSETQ. The CDR3 has 14 amino acids. With 5 bases removed from V and 1 base from J, the gap between germline ends came to 9 bases. The CDR3 is CASSKTENTGELFF. Here the CDR3 DNA reads TGCGCCAGCAGTAAGACAGAGAACACCGGGGAGCTGTTTTTT.

Worth noting for this clone: A clone one base away is much larger, so this may be a read error. Distinct nucleotide sequences in the sample also encode this CDR3. The chain carries TRBV7-2 and TRBJ2-1; D is undetermined. CDR3 length: 11 amino acids. The V gene's germline CDR1 is SGHTA and CDR2 FQGNSA. The V end was cut by 5 bases, the J end by 5 bases, with 4 bases between. The CDR3: CASSQNNEQFF. The CDR3 region has the DNA TGTGCCAGCAGCCAAAACAATGAGCAGTTCTTC.

J is TRBJ2-1 and V is TRBV28, with TRBD2 as a possible D gene (6 bases). Trimming stripped 10 bases from V and 0 bases from J, with 13 bases between. Per germline, CDR1 MDHEN and CDR2 SYDVKM. The CDR3 is made up of 14 amino acids. The DNA of the CDR3 is TGTGCCATAAAGGGGACTGACTCCTACAATGAGCAGTTCTTC. It is translated as CAIKGTDSYNEQFF.

The V call is TRBV6-6, the J call TRBJ1-2, with D hard to call. The germline V and J ends were trimmed by 6 bases and 8 bases, with 10 bases remaining between them. The CDR3 totals 11 residues. CDR1 and CDR2 (germline): MNHNY, SVGAGI (reference sequence). The CDR3 region is CASSPWTGYTF. In DNA form, the CDR3 reads TGTGCCAGCAGCCCTTGGACCGGCTACACCTTC.

This clone occurred a few times. V gene TRBV2 combines with J gene TRBJ2-3, with D maybe TRBD2 (6 bases). This CDR3 has 13 residues. Germline V CDR1 and CDR2: SNHLY, FYNNEI. V gave up 7 bases and J gave up 8 bases, with 16 bases separating them. The CDR3 DNA reads TGTGCCAGCATGGAGGGTGGGGCAGGTACGCAGTATTTT. This codes for CASMEGGAGTQYF.

This sequence joins TRBV4-1 and TRBJ1-2; 9 nucleotides align to TRBD1. CDR1 MGHRA and CDR2 YSYEKL come from the germline V gene. The CDR3 is 17 amino acids. V dropped 2 bases and J dropped 0; count of bases not matched to a gene: 7. The CDR3 loop is CASSQWTGVRANYGYTF. DNA for the CDR3: TGCGCCAGCAGCCAATGGACAGGGGTGAGGGCTAACTATGGCTACACCTTC.

This clone occurred a few times. The rearrangement joins TRBV6-6 to TRBJ2-7; TRBD1 might be the D (6 bases). The V end was cut by 4 bases, the J end by 7 bases, with 11 bases between. The V gene's germline CDR1 is MNHNY and CDR2 SVGAGI (reference sequence). The CDR3 consists of 12 residues. The CDR3 nucleotides read TGTGCCAGCAGTTTGCCTACAGGGGAGCAGTACTTC. It is translated as CASSLPTGEQYF.

The chain uses TRBV19 and TRBJ2-2; 8 positions match TRBD1. V gave up 7 bases and J gave up 4 bases; unmatched junction bases: 5. The CDR3 loop spans 14 amino acids. Germline V gene data show CDR1 as LNHDA and CDR2 as SQIVND (reference sequence). The CDR3 loop is CASKTDRVTGELFF. The CDR3 DNA follows: TGTGCCAGTAAGACGGACAGGGTCACCGGGGAGCTGTTTTTT.

The rearrangement uses TRBV7-2 and TRBJ2-7; D is undetermined. There are 14 residues in the CDR3. Germline V gives CDR1 SGHTA, CDR2 FQGNSA. V was clipped by 1 base and J by 2 bases, with 9 bases between them. The CDR3: CASSLVIGPYEQYF. The CDR3 bases are TGTGCCAGCAGCTTAGTTATCGGACCCTACGAGCAGTACTTC.

There are a few counts of this clone. The CDR3 protein is CASSQALSGISSYEQYF. DNA of the CDR3: TGTGCCAGCAGCCAAGCTCTTTCGGGAATAAGCTCCTACGAGCAGTACTTC. The gene calls are TRBV14 and TRBJ2-7; the D gene is possibly TRBD2 (5 bases). Trimming shortened V by 1 base and J by 0 bases, and 16 bases separated the two germline ends. The CDR3 runs to 17 residues. Germline CDR1 is SGHDN and CDR2 is FVKESK. The full variable domain, with the rest looked up from reference TRBV14 and TRBJ2-7, is EAGVTQFPSHSVIEKGQTVTLRCDPISGHDNLYWYRRVMGKEIKFLLHFVKESKQDESGMPNNRFLAERTGGTYSTLKVQPAELEDSGVYFCASSQALSGISSYEQYFGPGTRLTVT.

The chain employs TRBV4-3 and TRBJ2-1; 7 bases agree with TRBD2. V shed 0 bases, J shed 7 bases, and the junction held 9 bases outside the gene matches. The CDR3 loop spans 16 amino acids. Germline CDR1 is LGHNA and CDR2 is YSLEER. In nucleotides, the CDR3 is TGCGCCAGCAGCCAAGATGCGGGAGATAAAGTTAATGAGCAGTTCTTC. Translation: CASSQDAGDKVNEQFF.

V and J are TRBV7-8 and TRBJ1-4; a weak D match, TRBD1 (6 bases). V gave up 1 base and J gave up 7 bases, with 16 bases separating them. The CDR3 is 16 amino acids. The germline gives CDR1 SGHVS, CDR2 FQNEAQ. In DNA, the CDR3 is TGTGCCAGCAGCTTAGGAATTGACAGGTTCGGTGAAAAACTGTTTTTT. Amino acid sequence: CASSLGIDRFGEKLFF.

This clone was observed a few times. The rearrangement uses TRBV9 and TRBJ1-1, with 8 nucleotides matching TRBD1. Germline values: CDR1 SGDLS, CDR2 YYNGEE. CDR3 length: 14 amino acids. V gave up 4 bases and J gave up 4 bases; unmatched junction bases: 6. For the CDR3, the DNA is TGTGCCAGCAGCCCACTCGACAGGGGCACTGAAGCTTTCTTT. It encodes CASSPLDRGTEAFF. Supplemented by reference TRBV9 and TRBJ1-1, the full variable domain reads DSGVTQTPKHLITATGQRVTLRCSPRSGDLSVYWYQQSLDQGLQFLIQYYNGEERAKGNILERFSAQQFPDLHSELNLSSLELGDSALYFCASSPLDRGTEAFFGQGTRLTVV.

The V and J genes are TRBV5-5 and TRBJ2-1; D is unresolved. The CDR3 is 14 residues long. V was clipped by 1 base and J by 2 bases, with 7 bases between them. Germline V gene sequence: CDR1 SGHKS, CDR2 YYEKEE (reference sequence). The CDR3, as DNA: TGTGCCAGCAGCTTGTACTGGACCTACAATGAGCAGTTCTTC. Translating it yields CASSLYWTYNEQFF.

The chain links TRBV6-6 to TRBJ1-2; D unresolved. Germline CDR1 and CDR2: MNHNY and SVGAGI (reference sequence). Trimming pared 6 bases from V and 0 bases from J, leaving 8 bases between. The CDR3 totals 13 residues. The CDR3 DNA reads TGTGCCAGCAGAGAGGAATCTAACTATGGCTACACCTTC. Encoded protein: CASREESNYGYTF.

This rearrangement joins TRBV19 to TRBJ2-7; D might be TRBD2 (6 bases). The length of the CDR3 is 15 residues. Trimming pared 3 bases from V and 0 bases from J, leaving 12 bases between. The germline V gene encodes CDR1 LNHDA and CDR2 SQIVND (reference sequence). CDR3 coding DNA: TGTGCCAGTAGTATGGAGGGGCGGAGCTCCTACGAGCAGTACTTC. This sequence encodes CASSMEGRSSYEQYF.

This clone has only a few counts. The rearrangement uses TRBV6-5 and TRBJ2-3; tentatively, D is TRBD2 (5 bases). Germline CDR1 is MNHEY and CDR2 is SVGAGI. V shed 2 bases and J shed 0 bases, with 9 bases lying between them. The CDR3 loop spans 15 amino acids. Here the CDR3 reads CASSYRTSSTDTQYF. CDR3 in DNA: TGTGCCAGCAGTTACAGGACTTCTAGCACAGATACGCAGTATTTT.

The chain combines TRBV5-1 with TRBJ2-6, with 7 bases aligning to TRBD1. CDR1 and CDR2 (germline): SGHRS, YFSETQ. The CDR3 contains 16 residues. Unmatched junction bases numbered 4, after V lost 4 bases and J lost 0 bases. CDR3 in DNA: TGCGCCAGCAGCCAGGGGGACCACTCTGGGGCCAACGTCCTGACTTTC. It translates to CASSQGDHSGANVLTF.

The V gene is TRBV28, the J gene TRBJ2-2; D is unresolved. Germline assignment: CDR1 MDHEN and CDR2 SYDVKM. The CDR3 sequence is 14 residues long. The germline V and J ends were trimmed by 2 bases and 4 bases, with 8 bases remaining between them. The CDR3 coding sequence is TGTGCCAGCAGTTTAATGGGTACCACCGGGGAGCTGTTTTTT. Encoded protein: CASSLMGTTGELFF.